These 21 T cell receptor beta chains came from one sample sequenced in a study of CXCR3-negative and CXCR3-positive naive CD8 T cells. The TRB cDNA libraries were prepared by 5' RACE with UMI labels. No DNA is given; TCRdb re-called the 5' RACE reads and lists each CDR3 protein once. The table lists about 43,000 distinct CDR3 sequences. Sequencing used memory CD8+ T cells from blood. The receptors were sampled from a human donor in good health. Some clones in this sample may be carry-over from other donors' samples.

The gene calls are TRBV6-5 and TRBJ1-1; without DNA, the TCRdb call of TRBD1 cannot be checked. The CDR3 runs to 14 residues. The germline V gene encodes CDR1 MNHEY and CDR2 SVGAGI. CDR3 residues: CASSYRGLGTEAFF.

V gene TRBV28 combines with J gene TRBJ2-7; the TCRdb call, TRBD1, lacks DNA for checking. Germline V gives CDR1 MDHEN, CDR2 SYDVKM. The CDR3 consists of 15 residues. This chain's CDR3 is CASSPLRGGDYEQYF.

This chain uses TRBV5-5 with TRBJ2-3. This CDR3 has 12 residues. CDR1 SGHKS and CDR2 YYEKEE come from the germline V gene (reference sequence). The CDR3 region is CASSLGRDTQYF.

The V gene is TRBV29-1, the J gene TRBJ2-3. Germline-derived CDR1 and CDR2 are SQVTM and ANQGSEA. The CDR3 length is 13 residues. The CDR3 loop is CSVEPPNTDTQYF.

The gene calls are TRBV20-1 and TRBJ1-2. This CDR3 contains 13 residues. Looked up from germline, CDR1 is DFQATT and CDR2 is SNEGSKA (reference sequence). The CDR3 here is CSARDENNYGYTF.

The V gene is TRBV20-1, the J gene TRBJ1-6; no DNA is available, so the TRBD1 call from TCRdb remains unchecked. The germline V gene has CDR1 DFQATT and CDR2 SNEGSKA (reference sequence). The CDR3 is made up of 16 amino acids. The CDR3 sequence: CSARPIPGQGISPLHF.

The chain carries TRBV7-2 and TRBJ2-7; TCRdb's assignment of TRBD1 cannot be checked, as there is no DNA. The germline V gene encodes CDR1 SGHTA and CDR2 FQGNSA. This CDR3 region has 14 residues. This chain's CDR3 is CASSLVGGIYEQYF. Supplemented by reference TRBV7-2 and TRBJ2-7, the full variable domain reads GAGVSQSPSNKVTEKGKDVELRCDPISGHTALYWYRQSLGQGLEFLIYFQGNSAPDKSGLPSDRFSAERTGGSVSTLTIQRTQQEDSAVYLCASSLVGGIYEQYFGPGTRLTVT.

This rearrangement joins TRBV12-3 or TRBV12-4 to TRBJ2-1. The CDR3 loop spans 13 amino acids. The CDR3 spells CASSGLFGNEQFF.

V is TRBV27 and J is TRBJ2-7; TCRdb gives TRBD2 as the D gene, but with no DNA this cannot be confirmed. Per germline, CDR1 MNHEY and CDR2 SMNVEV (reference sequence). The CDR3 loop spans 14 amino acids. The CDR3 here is CASKPGLGTYEQYF.

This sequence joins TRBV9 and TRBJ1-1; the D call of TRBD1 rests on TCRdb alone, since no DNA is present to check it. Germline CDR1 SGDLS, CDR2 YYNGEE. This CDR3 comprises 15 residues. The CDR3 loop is CASSAFSGMNTEAFF.

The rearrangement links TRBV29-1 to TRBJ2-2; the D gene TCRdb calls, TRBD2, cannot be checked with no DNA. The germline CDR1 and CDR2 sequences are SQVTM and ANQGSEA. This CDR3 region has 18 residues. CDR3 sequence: CSVEPRLAGGVNTGELFF.

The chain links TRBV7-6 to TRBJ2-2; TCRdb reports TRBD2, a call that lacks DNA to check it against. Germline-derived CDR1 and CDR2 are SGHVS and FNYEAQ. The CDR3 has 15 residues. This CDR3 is CASSSWELDTGELFF.

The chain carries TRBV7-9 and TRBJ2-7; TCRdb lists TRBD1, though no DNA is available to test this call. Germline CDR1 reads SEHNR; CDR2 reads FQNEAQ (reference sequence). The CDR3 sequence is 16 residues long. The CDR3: CASSLPPGQGSHEQYF. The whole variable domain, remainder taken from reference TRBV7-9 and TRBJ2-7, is DTGVSQNPRHKITKRGQNVTFRCDPISEHNRLYWYRQTLGQGPEFLTYFQNEAQLEKSRLLSDRFSAERPKGSFSTLEIQRTEQGDSAMYLCASSLPPGQGSHEQYFGPGTRLTVT.

CDR3 sequence: CASSSTSGKSYEQYF. The V gene is TRBV7-9, the J gene TRBJ2-7; TCRdb reports TRBD2, a call that lacks DNA to check it against. From germline, CDR1 is SEHNR and CDR2 FQNEAQ (reference sequence). This CDR3 contains 15 residues.

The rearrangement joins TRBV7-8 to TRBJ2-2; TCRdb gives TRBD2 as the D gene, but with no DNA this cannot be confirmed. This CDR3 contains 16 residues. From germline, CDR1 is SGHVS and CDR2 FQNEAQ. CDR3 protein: CASSLGRAPNTGELFF.

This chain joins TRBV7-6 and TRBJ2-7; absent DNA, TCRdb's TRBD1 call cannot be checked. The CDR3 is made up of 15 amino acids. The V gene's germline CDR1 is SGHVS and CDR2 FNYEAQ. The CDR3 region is CASSFADSPTYEQYF.

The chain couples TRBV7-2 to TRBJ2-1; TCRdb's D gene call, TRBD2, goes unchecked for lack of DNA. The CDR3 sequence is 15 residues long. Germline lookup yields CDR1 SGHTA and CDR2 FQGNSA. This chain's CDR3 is CASSLVSSGGARQFF.

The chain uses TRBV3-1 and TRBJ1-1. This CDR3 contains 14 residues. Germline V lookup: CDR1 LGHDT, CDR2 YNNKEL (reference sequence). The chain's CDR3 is CASSSWTENTEAFF.

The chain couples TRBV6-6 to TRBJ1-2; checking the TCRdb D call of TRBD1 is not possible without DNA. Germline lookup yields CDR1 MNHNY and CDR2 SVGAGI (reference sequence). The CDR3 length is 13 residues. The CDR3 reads CASSYDRGGGYTF.

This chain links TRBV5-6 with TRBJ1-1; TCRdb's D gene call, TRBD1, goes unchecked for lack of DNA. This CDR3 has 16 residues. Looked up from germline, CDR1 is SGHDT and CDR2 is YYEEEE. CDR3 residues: CASSLVRGPPNTEAFF.

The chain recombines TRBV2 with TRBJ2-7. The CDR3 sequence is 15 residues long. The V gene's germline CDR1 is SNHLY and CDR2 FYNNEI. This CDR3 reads CASSEVSGSSYEQYF.